This T cell receptor (beta chain) was captured by sequencing in a study of neoadjuvant anti-PD-1 for oral cavity cancer (dated by TCRdb to about 2021). Looking at the study overall: Three to four biweekly doses of nivolumab at 3 mg/kg were mostly administered to patients before curative-intent surgical resection. Patients who did not progress were given a fourth nivolumab dose at about day 43 and had definitive surgical resection on days 50-56. Patients with complete response, partial response or stable disease by RECIST 1.1 were defined as responders, whereas patients with progression were defined as non-responders. The parent correlative cohort included roughly 12 patients, with a 33% response rate. Study-wide findings and limitations: Higher pretreatment blood Treg/Th17 ratios correlated with higher pretreatment blood TCRbeta clonality and lower post-treatment tumor TCRbeta clonality. TCR analyses included only a few patients per response group, and the authors called for larger cohorts for validation. After neoadjuvant nivolumab, non-responders showed significantly higher T cell clonality (Gini index) in PBMCs than responders did.

The meaning of the sample's time point label: before neoadjuvant nivolumab. Patients had been newly diagnosed with stage II-IVA oral cavity squamous cell carcinoma, and no prior systemic or radiation treatment had been given to the patients. The cohort consisted of patients with HPV-negative, locally advanced oral cavity squamous cell carcinoma. Peripheral blood mononuclear cells were analyzed directly and were not maintained or expanded in culture. Samples were obtained from a longitudinal correlative study of a single-arm phase II trial of neoadjuvant nivolumab in oral cavity squamous cell carcinoma. Subject-matched pre- and post-treatment PBMCs and tumors from three responders and three non-responders underwent genomic DNA-based TCRbeta sequencing. Peripheral blood mononuclear cells were collected before nivolumab treatment and again after treatment, at the time of surgery. The Maxwell RSC DNA from Cells kit was used to isolate genomic DNA from PBMCs.

For deep sequencing of PBMC libraries, mostly 450 to 600 ng of input genomic DNA was used, and six replicates were run per sample. The immunoSEQ hsTCRbeta kit was used to prepare TCRbeta libraries according to the manufacturer's instructions. The completed libraries were mixed into a single pool at 3 nM, then sequenced with an Illumina NovaSeq 6000 S4 flow cell. The authors' pipeline ran thus. The immunoSEQ Analyzer handled quality control and preprocessing of the raw data. The analysis was limited to productive rearrangements, and each clonotype was defined by a unique CDR3 amino acid sequence. Repertoire clonality was estimated as the Gini-Simpson index, which was calculated using the R package tcR. Student's t test was used to compare Gini indices, and Pearson correlation was used to assess associations with tumor size change. TCRdb carries this immuneACCESS record with in-frame sequences only. Its versions omit some clonotypes, under half of them owing to an unresolved V gene in the studies checked, with the rest unexplained. V and J calls and clone size come straight from that table; D and trimming were deduced from the DNA. A total of around 60,000 clones appear in this sample, 65% to 80% of them only once. The top ten clones comprise 2.5% to 3% of the sample.

The CDR3 runs 14 residues from the cysteine to the phenylalanine. The CDR3 DNA has 42 bases and is translated from base 1. The junction shows trimming of 5 bases on V and 5 bases on J, and the gene matches do not reach 6 bases of it. Per the germline V gene, SGHVS is the CDR1 and FNYEAQ is the CDR2. Comment on this clone: Its specific antigen is unknown. Base qualities are not recorded, but no much larger clone differs from it by a single base.

Sample: PBMCs, taken before nivolumab (anti-PD-1) treatment. The TCR originated in a person between 40 and 80 years old with oral cavity squamous cell carcinoma. The chain is made from TRBV7-6 and TRBJ2-3; TRBD2 matches 8 bases in the middle. The nucleotide sequence reads as follows: TGTGCCAGCAGCCCCGGGACTAGGGGAGATACGCAGTATTTT. The encoded protein is CASSPGTRGDTQYF.